This TCR beta chain was recorded in a study of OX40 agonist ivuxolimab in advanced cancers. Findings of the study overall: In CD8+ T cells, expanded clones were on average more numerous than in CD4+.

In regard to this clone: The antigen is unknown.

CDR3 length equals 18 residues. Assay used: immunoSEQ multiplex PCR; TCRdb lists only in-frame clones, some missing. The table lists 71,000 or so clones, 91% of them singletons. This sample comprised CD4+ or CD8+ T cells sorted from blood, obtained in a trial of the OX40 agonist ivuxolimab. The chain couples TRBV21-1 to TRBJ2-6; the D segment call TRBD1 is taken from the table without a DNA check. TRBV21-1 is deemed a pseudogene. This receptor was obtained from an adult with an advanced solid tumor such as melanoma, head and neck, liver or kidney cancer. The CDR3 DNA is TGTGCCAGCAGCAAAGGGGATACAGGGGCTGGTGGGGCCAACGTCCTGACTTTC. It is translated as CASSKGDTGAGGANVLTF.